A few counts support the clone carrying this T cell receptor beta chain. The sample belongs to a study of blood T cell repertoires in COVID-19. The overall study: Sites in the United States, Italy and Spain provided acute and convalescent COVID-19 samples. Sources were T cells, B-cell-depleted T cells, or PBMCs; the material itself was cDNA or gDNA.

Only in-frame clones appear in the TCRdb table, and some are missing; sequencing was by immunoSEQ multiplex PCR. The sample includes about 64,000 clones, under 80% of them seen just once. The V end lost 2 bases, the J end lost 7 bases, and 12 bases lay between the germline ends. The CDR3 contains 13 residues. V gene TRBV12-3 or TRBV12-4 combines with J gene TRBJ2-7; D remains unclear. The sample comprised peripheral blood. The receptor was isolated from a human donor in a cohort sampled during active COVID-19. The CDR3 nucleotides read TGTGCCAGCAGTTTACCCGCTTTCGGGGAGCAGTACTTC. It translates to CASSLPAFGEQYF.